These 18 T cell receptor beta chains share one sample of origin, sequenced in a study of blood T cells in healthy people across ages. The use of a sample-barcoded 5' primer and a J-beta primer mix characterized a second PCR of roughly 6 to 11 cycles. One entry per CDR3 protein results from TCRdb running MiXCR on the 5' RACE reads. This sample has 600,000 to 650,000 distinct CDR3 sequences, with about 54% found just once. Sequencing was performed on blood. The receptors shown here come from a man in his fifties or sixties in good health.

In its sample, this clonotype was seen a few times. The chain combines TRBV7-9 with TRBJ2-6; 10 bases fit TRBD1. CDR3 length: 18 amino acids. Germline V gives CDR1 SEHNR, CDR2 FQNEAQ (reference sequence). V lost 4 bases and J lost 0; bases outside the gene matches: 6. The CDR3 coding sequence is TGTGCCAGCAGCTCCGGGACAGGGGCGGACTCTGGGGCCAACGTCCTGACTTTC. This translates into CASSSGTGADSGANVLTF.

The CDR3 bases are TGTGCCAGCAGTTCGACCGCAGGGGCCTACGAGCAGTACTTC. This translates into CASSSTAGAYEQYF. The chain couples TRBV27 to TRBJ2-7; perhaps TRBD1 as D (6 bases). V was pared by 4 bases and J by 2 bases, with 12 bases between. Germline V gene sequence: CDR1 MNHEY, CDR2 SMNVEV (reference sequence). The CDR3 is 14 amino acids.

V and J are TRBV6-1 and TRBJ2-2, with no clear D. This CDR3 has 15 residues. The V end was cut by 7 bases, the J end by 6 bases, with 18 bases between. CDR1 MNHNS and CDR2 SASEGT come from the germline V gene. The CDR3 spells CASKPQSIIPGELFF. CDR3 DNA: TGTGCCAGCAAGCCCCAGAGCATTATCCCCGGGGAGCTGTTTTTT.

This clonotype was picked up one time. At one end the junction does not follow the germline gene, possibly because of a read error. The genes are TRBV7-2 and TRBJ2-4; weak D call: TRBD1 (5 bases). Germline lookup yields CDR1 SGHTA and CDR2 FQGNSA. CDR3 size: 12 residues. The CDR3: CVSSTVGNPQYF. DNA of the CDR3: TGTGTCAGCTCGACAGTGGGAAATCCCCAGTACTTC.

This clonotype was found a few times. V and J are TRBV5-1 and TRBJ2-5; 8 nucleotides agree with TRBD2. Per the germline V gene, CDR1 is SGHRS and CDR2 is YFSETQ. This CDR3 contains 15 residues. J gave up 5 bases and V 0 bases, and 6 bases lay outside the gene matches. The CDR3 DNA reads TGCGCCAGCAGCTTGGAGCTAGCGGGCTCCGAGACCCAGTACTTC. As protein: CASSLELAGSETQYF. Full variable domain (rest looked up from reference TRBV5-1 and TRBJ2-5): KAGVTQTPRYLIKTRGQQVTLSCSPISGHRSVSWYQQTPGQGLQFLFEYFSETQRNKGNFPGRFSGRQFSNSRSEMNVSTLELGDSALYLCASSLELAGSETQYFGPGTRLLVL.

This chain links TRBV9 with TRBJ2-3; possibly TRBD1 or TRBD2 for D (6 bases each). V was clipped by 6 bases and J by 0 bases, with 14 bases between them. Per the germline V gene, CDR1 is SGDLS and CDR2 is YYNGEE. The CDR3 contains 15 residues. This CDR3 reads CASMDGGPSTDTQYF. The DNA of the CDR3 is TGTGCCAGCATGGACGGGGGCCCGAGCACAGATACGCAGTATTTT.

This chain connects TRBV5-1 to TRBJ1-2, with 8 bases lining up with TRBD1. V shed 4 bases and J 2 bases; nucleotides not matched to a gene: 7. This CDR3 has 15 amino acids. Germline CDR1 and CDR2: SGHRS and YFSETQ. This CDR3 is CASSLQGARNYGYTF. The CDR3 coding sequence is TGCGCCAGCAGCCTGCAGGGGGCGCGGAACTATGGCTACACCTTC.

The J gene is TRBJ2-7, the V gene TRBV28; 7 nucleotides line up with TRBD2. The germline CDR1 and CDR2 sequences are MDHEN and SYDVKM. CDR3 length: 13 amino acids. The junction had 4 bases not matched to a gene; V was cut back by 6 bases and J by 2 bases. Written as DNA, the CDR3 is TGTGCCAGCAGCCAGGGACTAACCTACGAGCAGTACTTC. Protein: CASSQGLTYEQYF.

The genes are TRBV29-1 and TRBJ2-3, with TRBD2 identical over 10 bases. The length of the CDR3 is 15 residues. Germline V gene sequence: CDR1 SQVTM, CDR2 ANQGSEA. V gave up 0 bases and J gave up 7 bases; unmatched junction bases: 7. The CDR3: CSVEDPAGGPYTQYF. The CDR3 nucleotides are TGCAGCGTTGAAGATCCAGCGGGGGGGCCTTATACGCAGTATTTT.

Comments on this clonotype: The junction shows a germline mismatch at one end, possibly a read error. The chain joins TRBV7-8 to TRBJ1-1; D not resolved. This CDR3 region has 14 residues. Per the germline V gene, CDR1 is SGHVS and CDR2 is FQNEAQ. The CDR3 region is CVSSLVWGNTEAFF. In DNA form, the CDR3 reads TGTGTCAGCAGCTTAGTGTGGGGAAACACTGAAGCTTTCTTT.

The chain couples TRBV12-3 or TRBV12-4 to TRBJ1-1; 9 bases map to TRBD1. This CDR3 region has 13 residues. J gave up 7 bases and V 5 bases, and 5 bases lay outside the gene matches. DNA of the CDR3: TGTGCCAGCAGTAGGACAGGGGATCGTGAAGCTTTCTTT. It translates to CASSRTGDREAFF.

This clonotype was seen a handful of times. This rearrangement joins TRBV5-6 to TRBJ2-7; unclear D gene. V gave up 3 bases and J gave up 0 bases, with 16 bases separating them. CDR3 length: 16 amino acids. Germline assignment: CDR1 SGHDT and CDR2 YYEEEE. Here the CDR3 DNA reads TGTGCCAGCAGCTCCAGTGGGATCGGGCCCTCCTACGAGCAGTACTTC. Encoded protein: CASSSSGIGPSYEQYF.

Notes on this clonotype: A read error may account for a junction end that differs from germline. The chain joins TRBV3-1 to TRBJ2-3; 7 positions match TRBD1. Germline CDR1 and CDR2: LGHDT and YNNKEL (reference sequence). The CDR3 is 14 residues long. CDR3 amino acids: CASSQDRVTDTQYF. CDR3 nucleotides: TGTGCCAGCAGTCAAGACAGGGTAACAGATACGCAGTATTTT.

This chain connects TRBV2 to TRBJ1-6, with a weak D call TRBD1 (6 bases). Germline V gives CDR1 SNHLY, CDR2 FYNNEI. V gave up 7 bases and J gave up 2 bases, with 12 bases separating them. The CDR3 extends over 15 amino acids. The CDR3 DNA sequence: TGTGCCAGCACCTTAACAGGGACCTATAATTCACCCCTCCACTTT. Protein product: CASTLTGTYNSPLHF.

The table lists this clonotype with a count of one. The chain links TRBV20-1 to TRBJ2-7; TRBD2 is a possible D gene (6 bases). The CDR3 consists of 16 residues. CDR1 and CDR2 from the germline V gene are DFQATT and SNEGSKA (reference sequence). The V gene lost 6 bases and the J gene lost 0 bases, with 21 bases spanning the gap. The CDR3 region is CSAENSGTDHSYEQYF. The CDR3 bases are TGCAGTGCCGAGAACTCCGGGACTGACCACTCCTACGAGCAGTACTTC.

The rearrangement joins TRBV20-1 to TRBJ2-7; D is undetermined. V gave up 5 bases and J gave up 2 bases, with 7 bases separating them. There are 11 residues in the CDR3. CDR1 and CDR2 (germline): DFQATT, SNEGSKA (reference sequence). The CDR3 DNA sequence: TGCAGTGCTCAAACCCCCTACGAGCAGTACTTC. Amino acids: CSAQTPYEQYF.

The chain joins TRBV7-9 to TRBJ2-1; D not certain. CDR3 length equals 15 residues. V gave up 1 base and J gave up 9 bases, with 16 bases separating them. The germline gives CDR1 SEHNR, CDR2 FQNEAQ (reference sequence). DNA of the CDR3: TGTGCCAGCAGCTTAGTCAGCCCGACCGACGGTGAGCAGTTCTTC. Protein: CASSLVSPTDGEQFF.

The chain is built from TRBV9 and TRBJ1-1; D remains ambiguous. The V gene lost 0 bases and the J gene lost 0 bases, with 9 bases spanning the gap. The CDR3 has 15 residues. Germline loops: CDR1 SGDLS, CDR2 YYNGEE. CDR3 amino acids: CASSVGGRLNTEAFF. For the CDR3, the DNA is TGTGCCAGCAGCGTAGGAGGGAGATTGAACACTGAAGCTTTCTTT. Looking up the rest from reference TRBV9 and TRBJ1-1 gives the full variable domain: DSGVTQTPKHLITATGQRVTLRCSPRSGDLSVYWYQQSLDQGLQFLIQYYNGEERAKGNILERFSAQQFPDLHSELNLSSLELGDSALYFCASSVGGRLNTEAFFGQGTRLTVV.